A selection of T cell receptor beta chains follows, all from one sample in a study of beta chain features in type 1 diabetes. Sequenced by immunoSEQ multiplex PCR; TCRdb stores in-frame clones only, minus some. Here the sample spans about 150,000 clones, 11% being singletons. Sequenced material: central memory CD4+ T cells from blood. These receptors were taken from a man younger than 35 in good health. The CDR3 runs from the conserved cysteine through the conserved F or W. The D gene is left open where the match is weak. The listing skips clone size in some rows; elsewhere it reads once, few, many or a size class.

D	V	size	J	DNA	CDR3
NA	TRBV14	NA	TRBJ1-2	TGTGCCAGCAGCCAAGATCTCTCTAGCGGCTACACCTTC	CASSQDLSSGYTF
TRBD1	TRBV28	few	TRBJ1-1	TGTGCCAGCAGTTCCAGGACAGGGAGGTCTTTCTTT	CASSSRTGRSFF
TRBD2	TRBV7-3	NA	TRBJ2-2	TGTGCCAGCAGCCCAGGGACTACGGTCTCCGGGGAGCTGTTTTTT	CASSPGTTVSGELFF
NA	TRBV30	NA	TRBJ1-4	TGTGCCTGGAGTGTGGCAGGGACCGAAAAACTGTTTTTT	CAWSVAGTEKLFF
NA	TRBV4-3	NA	TRBJ1-3	TGCGCCAGCAGCCAAGATAAAACAGAGGGCACCATATATTTT	CASSQDKTEGTIYF
NA	TRBV29-1	few	TRBJ2-7	TGCAGCGTGCGGGACCCGACAGGAAGGGCCTACGAGCAGTACTTC	CSVRDPTGRAYEQYF
NA	TRBV5-1	NA	TRBJ2-6	TGCGCCAGCAGCCGCGACCCTACAACGGGACACAGCTCTGGGGCCAACGTCCTGACTTTC	CASSRDPTTGHSSGANVLTF
NA	TRBV30	NA	TRBJ2-5	TGTGCCTGGCCTTTGTTGGAGACCCAGTACTTC	CAWPLLETQYF
NA	TRBV5-4	NA	TRBJ2-7	TGTGCCAGCAGCCAAGATTTCTACGAGCAGTACTTC	CASSQDFYEQYF
NA	TRBV2	medium-sized	TRBJ2-1	TGTGCCAGCAGCCCAAACAATGAGCAGTTCTTC	CASSPNNEQFF
TRBD1	TRBV2	NA	TRBJ2-7	TGTGCCAGCAGTGTTAGACAGGGTAGCTGGCAGTACTTC	CASSVRQGSWQYF
NA	TRBV5-1	NA	TRBJ2-5	TGCGCCAGCAGCCCGGGGAGCAGGTCCCAAGAGACCCAGTACTTC	CASSPGSRSQETQYF
NA	TRBV15	few	TRBJ2-7	TGTGCCACCAGCAGAGATCGGGGTTCCCCATACTTC	CATSRDRGSPYF
NA	TRBV7-9	NA	TRBJ2-7	TGTGCCAGTGTACCGGGACGTGGTTCCTACGAGCAGTACTTC	CASVPGRGSYEQYF
NA	TRBV7-2	NA	TRBJ2-5	TGTGCCAGCAGTATAGGGCCCAGAGAGACCCAGTACTTC	CASSIGPRETQYF
NA	TRBV28	NA	TRBJ1-5	TGTGCCAGCAGATTGGGACATGGAACGGGTCAGCCCCAGCATTTT	CASRLGHGTGQPQHF
NA	TRBV29-1	NA	TRBJ1-1	TGCAGCGTCGCCCGCAGTGGGGGTTTTGAAGCTTTCTTT	CSVARSGGFEAFF
TRBD2	TRBV5-6	NA	TRBJ2-2	TGTGCCAGCAGCTCGACGGGACTAGCGGGGAACACCGGGGAGCTGTTTTTT	CASSSTGLAGNTGELFF
TRBD1	TRBV7-8	NA	TRBJ1-1	TGTGCCAGCTGCCGGGACAGGGCCACTGAAGCTTTCTTT	CASCRDRATEAFF
TRBD1	TRBV7-9	few	TRBJ2-1	TGTGCCAGCAGCCCGGACAGGGCCTACTACAATGAGCAGTTCTTC	CASSPDRAYYNEQFF
TRBD2	TRBV6-5	NA	TRBJ2-1	TGTGCCAGCAGTTACTACGCTAGCGGGGGGATCGATGAGCAGTTCTTC	CASSYYASGGIDEQFF
NA	TRBV7-2	few	TRBJ2-5	TGTGCCAGCAGCTTCAAGGTCCAAGAGACCCAGTACTTC	CASSFKVQETQYF
NA	TRBV21-1	few	TRBJ2-4	TGTGCCAGCAGCAAAGGGGGAGCCAAAAACATTCAGTACTTC	CASSKGGAKNIQYF
NA	TRBV9	few	TRBJ2-3	TGTGCCAGCAGCACGGTCACAGATACGCAGTATTTT	CASSTVTDTQYF
NA	TRBV7-9	NA	TRBJ2-7	TGTGCCAGCAGCTTAGCATGGGGAACCTACGAGCAGTACTTC	CASSLAWGTYEQYF
NA	TRBV29-1	many	TRBJ2-4	TGCAGCGTTGGGGTTAACGGGGGCATTCAGTACTTC	CSVGVNGGIQYF
NA	TRBV16	NA	TRBJ1-1	TGTGCCAGCAGACCAAGGGAACAGGGGAACACTGAAGCTTTCTTT	CASRPREQGNTEAFF